Sequencing of this T cell receptor beta chain was carried out in a study of a mutant IDH1 vaccine in newly diagnosed glioma. The overall study: Patients were pretreated with radiotherapy, temozolomide, or both, mostly both. V12 came at week 35, V13 at week 47.

This clone was seen just once. Its antigen is as yet unknown. Only in-frame clones appear in the TCRdb table, and some are missing; sequencing was by immunoSEQ multiplex PCR. The sample lists approximately 25,000 clones, 82% occurring once. The CDR3 has 16 amino acids. Trimming removed 0 bases at V and 1 base at J, with 13 bases between. Germline loops: CDR1 SGHNT, CDR2 YYREEE (reference sequence). Time point of the sample: week 47, end of study. Doses consisted of 300 ug of mutant IDH1 20-mer peptide each, paired with topical imiquimod. Each astrocytoma in the donors was new, WHO grade 3 or 4, IDH1-mutant and ATRX-lost.

This TCR was sampled from a man aged 35 to 55 with glioma. Some clones in this sample may be carry-over from other donors' samples. This chain joins TRBV5-4 and TRBJ1-2; D is perhaps TRBD1 (5 bases). The source material was PBMCs, sampled from a glioma patient whose treatment included an IDH1 peptide vaccine. The CDR3 DNA follows: TGTGCCAGCAGCTTGGGACAGATAAATAATAACTATGGCTACACCTTC. This codes for CASSLGQINNNYGYTF.